The 20 T cell receptor beta chains listed next were all sequenced from one sample in a study of tumour-infiltrating T cells in Burkitt lymphoma. The table came from immunoSEQ multiplex PCR; TCRdb's copy has only in-frame clones and leaves some out. The table records under 8,500 clones, about 18% of them present only once. Sequenced: tumor tissue. These receptors were collected from a human donor with diffuse large B-cell lymphoma.

This clone was seen a handful of times. The gene calls are TRBV21-1 and TRBJ1-5; the table's D call TRBD1 went unverified against the DNA. TRBV21-1 represents a pseudogene. This CDR3 has 17 residues. The CDR3 DNA is TGTGCCAGCAGCAAAGCACCACAGGCGATCTGCAATCAGCCCCAGCATTTT. It encodes CASSKAPQAICNQPQHF.

In its sample, this clone was seen a few times. The CDR3, as DNA: TGTGCCAGCTCACCAGGGCAGCATTACAATGAGCAGTTCTTC. Protein product: CASSPGQHYNEQFF. The V call is TRBV18, the J call TRBJ2-1; D unresolved. Trimming stripped 2 bases from V and 4 bases from J, with 9 bases between. Germline values: CDR1 KGHSH, CDR2 LQKENI. This CDR3 spans 14 amino acids.

This clone was detected a few times. The chain links TRBV19 to TRBJ1-1; D possibly corresponds to TRBD1 (6 bases). The germline V and J ends were trimmed by 5 bases and 5 bases, with 18 bases remaining between them. This CDR3 is 15 amino acids long. Germline assignment: CDR1 LNHDA and CDR2 SQIVND (reference sequence). This CDR3 is CASSLPAGGRTEAFF. In DNA, the CDR3 is TGTGCCAGTAGTCTTCCCGCCGGGGGGCGAACTGAAGCTTTCTTT.

The gene calls are TRBV11-2 and TRBJ2-7; TRBD2 agrees at 12 bases. After removal of 1 base from V and 7 bases from J, the junction contained 8 bases not matched to a gene. This CDR3 region has 16 residues. Germline V gene sequence: CDR1 SGHAT, CDR2 FQNNGV. CDR3 in DNA: TGTGCCAGCAGCTTAGTCCAGCTAGCGGGAGGGAAGGAGCAGTACTTC. This encodes CASSLVQLAGGKEQYF.

V usage is TRBV18 and J usage is TRBJ2-1; D is perhaps TRBD1 or TRBD2 (5 bases each). V lost 6 bases and J 4 bases, leaving 16 bases between the germline ends. This CDR3 has 15 amino acids. The germline gives CDR1 KGHSH, CDR2 LQKENI. In DNA form, the CDR3 reads TGTGCCAGCTCTCGGGACCGCCAAACGTACAATGAGCAGTTCTTC. Translation: CASSRDRQTYNEQFF.

A few counts support this clone. This chain connects TRBV10-3 to TRBJ2-7, with 14 bases identical to TRBD2. The V gene's germline CDR1 is ENHRY and CDR2 SYGVKD. The V gene end was trimmed by 5 bases and the J gene end by 5 bases; junction bases not matched to a gene: 5. CDR3 length: 15 residues. CDR3 protein: CAISPWGLAGDEQYF. As DNA, the CDR3 is TGTGCCATCAGTCCGTGGGGACTAGCGGGAGACGAGCAGTACTTC.

J is TRBJ2-3 and V is TRBV11-2, with 12 bases matching TRBD2. V lost 1 base to trimming and J lost 8 bases; unmatched junction nucleotides: 4. Germline CDR1 and CDR2: SGHAT and FQNNGV. CDR3 length equals 15 residues. This CDR3 reads CASSLASGRESTQYF. In DNA form, the CDR3 reads TGTGCCAGCAGCTTAGCTAGCGGGAGGGAGTCTACGCAGTATTTT.

V usage is TRBV11-2 and J usage is TRBJ1-4; TRBD1 is a possible D gene (5 bases). Germline assignment: CDR1 SGHAT and CDR2 FQNNGV. The CDR3 covers 12 residues. Trimming left V 5 bases short and J 10 bases short, with 11 bases between. CDR3 region: CASSPWDGKLFF. Written as DNA, the CDR3 is TGTGCCAGCAGCCCTTGGGACGGAAAACTGTTTTTT.

The rearrangement links TRBV29-1 to TRBJ2-2; D unresolved. CDR3 length: 14 amino acids. The germline gives CDR1 SQVTM, CDR2 ANQGSEA. Between the trimmed V and J ends, which lost 1 base and 3 bases, there was a span of 9 bases. The CDR3 coding sequence is TGCAGCGTTGAAGTGTACAGTCACACCGGGGAGCTGTTTTTT. This translates into CSVEVYSHTGELFF.

V is TRBV27 and J is TRBJ2-1, with TRBD1 as a possible D gene (7 bases). With 2 bases removed from V and 10 bases from J, the gap between germline ends came to 12 bases. Per germline, CDR1 MNHEY and CDR2 SMNVEV (reference sequence). CDR3 length: 13 residues. The CDR3 coding sequence is TGTGCCAGCAGTTTACACCAGGGGGGCGAGCAGTTCTTC. Protein: CASSLHQGGEQFF.

V usage is TRBV18 and J usage is TRBJ2-4; TRBD2 matches at 7 bases. This CDR3 is 14 amino acids long. V lost 2 bases to trimming and J lost 5 bases; unmatched junction nucleotides: 3. The germline V gene encodes CDR1 KGHSH and CDR2 LQKENI. The chain's CDR3 is CASSPLGGENIQYF. The CDR3 DNA is TGTGCCAGCTCACCATTGGGGGGGGAAAACATTCAGTACTTC.

The chain is built from TRBV21-1 and TRBJ2-2; the table's D call, TRBD2, was not checked against the DNA. TRBV21-1 is recorded as a pseudogene. The CDR3 sequence is 19 residues long. The DNA for the CDR3 is TGTGCCAGCAGCAAAAAGTTAGGGCTAGCGGGAGGAGACACCGGGGAGCTGTTTTTT. It specifies CASSKKLGLAGGDTGELFF.

This clone was seen a handful of times. The rearrangement joins TRBV4-1 to TRBJ2-7; no firm D call. CDR1 MGHRA and CDR2 YSYEKL come from the germline V gene. This CDR3 spans 14 amino acids. V lost 0 bases, J lost 4 bases, and 10 bases lay in between. The CDR3 loop reads CASSQERLIYEQYF. The CDR3 DNA sequence: TGCGCCAGCAGCCAAGAACGACTCATATACGAGCAGTACTTC.

The V call is TRBV6-5, the J call TRBJ2-7; the D is unclear. Trimming removed 7 bases from V and 0 bases from J, with 13 bases in between. Germline V gene lookup returns CDR1 MNHEY and CDR2 SVGAGI. The CDR3 loop spans 14 amino acids. CDR3 in amino acids: CASNPDTGSYEQYF. CDR3 nucleotide sequence: TGTGCCAGCAACCCCGACACGGGCTCCTACGAGCAGTACTTC.

The chain employs TRBV14 and TRBJ2-5; no reliable D call. Looked up from germline, CDR1 is SGHDN and CDR2 is FVKESK. V was shortened by 2 bases and J by 0 bases, with 4 bases between the two germline ends. This CDR3 has 13 amino acids. The CDR3 DNA reads as TGTGCCAGCAGCCAACTAAACCAAGAGACCCAGTACTTC. As protein: CASSQLNQETQYF.

In this sample, this clone turned up a few times. At the DNA level, this CDR3 is encoded by other sequences in the same sample as well. The chain joins TRBV29-1 to TRBJ1-1, with D tentatively TRBD1 (6 bases). Per the germline V gene, CDR1 is SQVTM and CDR2 is ANQGSEA. V shed 6 bases and J shed 5 bases, with 16 bases lying between them. The CDR3 is made up of 13 amino acids. The CDR3 DNA sequence: TGCAGCGTCCTAGGCAGGGGAACAACTGAAGCTTTCTTT. This encodes CSVLGRGTTEAFF. Drawing the rest from reference TRBV29-1 and TRBJ1-1, the complete variable domain is SAVISQKPSRDICQRGTSLTIQCQVDSQVTMMFWYRQQPGQSLTLIATANQGSEATYESGFVIDKFPISRPNLTFSTLTVSNMSPEDSSIYLCSVLGRGTTEAFFGQGTRLTVV.

Only a few counts were recorded for this clone. The chain joins TRBV7-8 to TRBJ2-1; 12 bases match TRBD2. Unmatched junction bases numbered 6, after V lost 5 bases and J lost 4 bases. The CDR3 has 16 residues. The germline CDR1 and CDR2 sequences are SGHVS and FQNEAQ. The CDR3 bases are TGTGCCAGCAGCCAGAGGACTAGCGGGACATACAATGAGCAGTTCTTC. It encodes CASSQRTSGTYNEQFF.

This clone has just one count. The rearrangement joins TRBV27 to TRBJ2-1; 8 nucleotides align to TRBD1. The J segment lost 6 bases and the V segment lost 0 bases, leaving 4 bases of the junction unmatched. The CDR3 extends over 15 amino acids. Germline values: CDR1 MNHEY, CDR2 SMNVEV (reference sequence). CDR3 DNA sequence: TGTGCCAGCAGTTTATCGGTGACAGGGGTCAATGAGCAGTTCTTC. Encoded protein: CASSLSVTGVNEQFF.

This clone turned up a few times. The V call is TRBV6-1, the J call TRBJ2-2; D tentatively reads TRBD1 or TRBD2 (5 bases each). This CDR3 is built from 15 residues. Trimming shortened V by 4 bases and J by 5 bases, and 14 bases separated the two germline ends. Germline CDR1 MNHNS, CDR2 SASEGT. CDR3 protein: CASSARGAGTGELFF. The CDR3 DNA reads as TGTGCCAGCAGTGCCCGGGGCGCCGGGACCGGGGAGCTGTTTTTT.

This clone was seen a handful of times. The chain combines TRBV20-1 with TRBJ2-3; D unresolved. V lost 6 bases to trimming and J lost 5 bases, with 6 bases between them. CDR3 length: 10 amino acids. The germline V gene encodes CDR1 DFQATT and CDR2 SNEGSKA (reference sequence). CDR3: CSAPVDTQYF. The CDR3, as DNA: TGCAGTGCCCCAGTAGATACGCAGTATTTT.